These 23 T cell receptor beta chains were all obtained from the same sample, sequenced in a study of shared clonotypes between healthy human individuals. Libraries were prepared by immunoSEQ multiplex PCR; TCRdb keeps only in-frame clonotypes and omits some of them. The sample lists some 700,000 clones, roughly 88% occurring once. Material for sequencing was memory CD8+ T cells from PBMCs. Subset reported: CD45RO+ cells pooled with CCR7-negative TemRA cells. The receptors were gathered from a man younger than 35 in good health. Some clones in this sample may be carry-over from other donors' samples.

The chain links TRBV5-5 to TRBJ1-1; no clear D. The germline V and J ends were trimmed by 0 bases and 5 bases, with 14 bases remaining between them. The CDR3 loop spans 15 amino acids. CDR1 is SGHKS and CDR2 is YYEKEE in the germline V gene (reference sequence). The CDR3 protein is CASSLAAGVGTEAFF. In nucleotides, the CDR3 is TGTGCCAGCAGCTTGGCCGCTGGGGTTGGAACTGAAGCTTTCTTT.

The V and J genes are TRBV5-1 and TRBJ2-2, with 11 bases fitting TRBD2. The CDR3 is made up of 16 amino acids. Germline V lookup: CDR1 SGHRS, CDR2 YFSETQ. Trimming at V came to 1 base and at J to 6 bases, leaving 5 bases not matched to a gene. CDR3 protein: CASSLRLAGGAGELFF. CDR3 nucleotides: TGCGCCAGCAGCTTGAGGCTAGCGGGAGGAGCCGGGGAGCTGTTTTTT.

The V gene is TRBV4-2, the J gene TRBJ2-7; TRBD2 matches 7 bases. V was pared by 1 base and J by 5 bases, with 14 bases of the junction left unmatched. The germline CDR1 and CDR2 sequences are LGHNA and YNFKEQ. The CDR3 is made up of 17 amino acids. CDR3 sequence: CASSQASLLGGPNEQYF. The CDR3 nucleotides are TGTGCCAGCAGCCAAGCCAGTCTATTGGGAGGGCCCAACGAGCAGTACTTC.

The chain employs TRBV7-8 and TRBJ2-3, with a possible D match to TRBD1 (5 bases). Trimming pared 4 bases from V and 2 bases from J, leaving 16 bases between. The CDR3 loop spans 16 amino acids. Germline CDR1 reads SGHVS; CDR2 reads FQNEAQ. The DNA of the CDR3 is TGTGCCAGCAGCTCTTACAGGCCTATTTCCACAGATACGCAGTATTTT. It yields the protein CASSSYRPISTDTQYF.

This clone was seen a single time. The rearrangement joins TRBV4-3 to TRBJ2-3; possibly TRBD1 for D (5 bases). Germline assignment: CDR1 LGHNA and CDR2 YSLEER. CDR3 length: 15 residues. Between the trimmed V and J ends, which lost 5 bases and 4 bases, there was a span of 16 bases. The CDR3 DNA reads as TGCGCCAGCAGCGTTGCGGCAGGGAATCCAGATACGCAGTATTTT. It specifies CASSVAAGNPDTQYF.

Remarks on this clone: Distinct nucleotide sequences in the sample also encode this CDR3. The chain combines TRBV6-5 with TRBJ1-2, with D unclear. Trimming stripped 0 bases from V and 6 bases from J, with 11 bases between. This CDR3 comprises 14 residues. Germline V gene data show CDR1 as MNHEY and CDR2 as SVGAGI. In DNA, the CDR3 is TGTGCCAGCAGTTACTCGGAGGGCGGAGATGGCTACACCTTC. Translated: CASSYSEGGDGYTF.

This chain uses TRBV29-1 with TRBJ1-2; unclear D gene. The CDR3 length is 11 residues. Per the germline V gene, CDR1 is SQVTM and CDR2 is ANQGSEA. The V end was cut by 6 bases, the J end by 0 bases, with 5 bases between. CDR3 region: CSVPANYGYTF. The CDR3 nucleotides are TGCAGCGTACCGGCTAACTATGGCTACACCTTC.

A few counts support this clone. This rearrangement joins TRBV30 to TRBJ1-1; D call uncertain. The V and J ends lost 7 bases and 5 bases respectively, with 14 bases between them. Germline CDR1 GTSNPN, CDR2 SVGIG (reference sequence). CDR3 length equals 12 residues. For the CDR3, the DNA is TGTGCCTTTAACCCGGGGAGGACTGAAGCTTTCTTT. It is translated as CAFNPGRTEAFF.

The chain carries TRBV9 and TRBJ2-7, with D possibly TRBD2 on 5 matching bases. Trimming pared 3 bases from V and 3 bases from J, leaving 13 bases between. The germline V gene encodes CDR1 SGDLS and CDR2 YYNGEE. This CDR3 spans 14 amino acids. CDR3 bases: TGTGCCAGCAGCGGCCCCCGTGGAGGCTACGAGCAGTACTTC. It yields the protein CASSGPRGGYEQYF.

This sequence joins TRBV27 and TRBJ2-7; TRBD1 matches 7 bases. The germline gives CDR1 MNHEY, CDR2 SMNVEV (reference sequence). The CDR3 is 16 residues long. V lost 4 bases and J lost 2; bases outside the gene matches: 11. CDR3 loop: CASSSITDRDPYEQYF. The CDR3 nucleotides are TGTGCCAGCAGTTCAATAACCGACAGGGACCCCTACGAGCAGTACTTC.

This chain connects TRBV7-9 to TRBJ1-1; tentative D call: TRBD1 (5 bases). The CDR3 has 14 residues. Germline CDR1 is SEHNR and CDR2 is FQNEAQ (reference sequence). The V gene lost 4 bases and the J gene lost 3 bases, with 12 bases spanning the gap. The CDR3 reads CASSWTPGHTEAFF. CDR3 coding DNA: TGTGCCAGCAGCTGGACACCTGGGCACACTGAAGCTTTCTTT.

The chain recombines TRBV27 with TRBJ2-1; D is unclear. Germline loops: CDR1 MNHEY, CDR2 SMNVEV (reference sequence). CDR3 length: 12 residues. Trimming pared 8 bases from V and 0 bases from J, leaving 5 bases between. In DNA, the CDR3 is TGTGCCAGCCAAGACTCCTACAATGAGCAGTTCTTC. Translating it yields CASQDSYNEQFF.

The V call is TRBV30, the J call TRBJ1-1; TRBD1 matches at 11 bases. Germline V gene sequence: CDR1 GTSNPN, CDR2 SVGIG (reference sequence). CDR3 length: 15 residues. The V segment lost 3 bases and the J segment 3 bases; nucleotides outside the gene matches: 6. The chain's CDR3 is CAWRPGDRGDTEAFF. CDR3 bases: TGTGCCTGGAGGCCCGGGGACAGGGGGGACACTGAAGCTTTCTTT.

The chain links TRBV27 to TRBJ2-1; TRBD2 might be the D (6 bases). CDR3 length equals 14 residues. Germline V CDR1 and CDR2: MNHEY, SMNVEV (reference sequence). V was clipped by 6 bases and J by 3 bases, with 12 bases between them. The CDR3: CASRPRDFYNEQFF. CDR3 bases: TGTGCCAGCAGGCCTCGGGACTTCTACAATGAGCAGTTCTTC.

The chain combines TRBV28 with TRBJ2-7; 10 bases are a match to TRBD1. This CDR3 has 16 residues. With 2 bases clipped from V and 6 bases from J, the junction kept 10 bases outside the gene matches. The germline CDR1 and CDR2 sequences are MDHEN and SYDVKM. This chain's CDR3 is CASSLVLGTGDSEQYF. CDR3 in DNA: TGTGCCAGCAGTTTAGTCTTGGGGACAGGGGATTCCGAGCAGTACTTC.

V and J are TRBV10-3 and TRBJ1-2; 8 positions match TRBD1. The CDR3 extends over 14 amino acids. Germline values: CDR1 ENHRY, CDR2 SYGVKD. Unmatched junction bases numbered 17, after V lost 10 bases and J lost 10 bases. The CDR3 region has the DNA TGTGCCACAGGGGGACAGGAGGGTTCGAGTGTCTACACCTTC. Encoded protein: CATGGQEGSSVYTF.

This clone has only one observation. This chain connects TRBV4-3 to TRBJ1-2, with TRBD1 matching 7 bases. The CDR3 contains 16 residues. V shed 4 bases and J 3 bases; nucleotides not matched to a gene: 11. Germline values: CDR1 LGHNA, CDR2 YSLEER. The CDR3 region is CASSRNRRDSDYGYTF. The CDR3 DNA is TGCGCCAGCAGCCGAAACCGGAGGGACAGTGACTATGGCTACACCTTC.

The genes are TRBV19 and TRBJ2-7; no clear D. This CDR3 contains 15 residues. Per germline, CDR1 LNHDA and CDR2 SQIVND (reference sequence). The V end was cut by 3 bases, the J end by 0 bases, with 12 bases between. This CDR3 is CASSIWLGGSYEQYF. The DNA for the CDR3 is TGTGCCAGTAGTATCTGGCTCGGCGGCTCCTACGAGCAGTACTTC.

To note about this clone: This likely traces to a read error, being one base from a far larger clone. The CDR3 loop is CASSQDEGVGASVLTF. CDR3 sequence (DNA): TGTGCCAGCAGCCAAGACGAGGGGGTGGGGGCCAGCGTCCTGACTTTC. The gene calls are TRBV4-2 and TRBJ2-6; D perhaps matches TRBD1 (6 bases). This CDR3 has 16 residues. Germline lookup yields CDR1 LGHNA and CDR2 YNFKEQ.

This chain joins TRBV28 and TRBJ2-2; 9 bases match TRBD1. The germline V gene encodes CDR1 MDHEN and CDR2 SYDVKM. V shed 7 bases, J shed 6 bases, and the junction held 6 bases outside the gene matches. The CDR3 contains 14 residues. Here the CDR3 DNA reads TGTGCCAGCAAGGGGGACAGGGAGGCCGGGGAGCTGTTTTTT. Translated, it gives CASKGDREAGELFF.

V and J are TRBV28 and TRBJ1-3; D is uncertain. V was pared by 2 bases and J by 0 bases, with 17 bases between. There are 18 residues in the CDR3. Germline CDR1 reads MDHEN; CDR2 reads SYDVKM. In DNA, the CDR3 is TGTGCCAGCAGTTTAATGCGGAAGTCCTACAACTCTGGAAACACCATATATTTT. Residues: CASSLMRKSYNSGNTIYF.

The chain carries TRBV2 and TRBJ1-5, with D possibly being TRBD1 (6 bases). V was shortened by 6 bases and J by 1 base, with 13 bases between the two germline ends. The CDR3 is 15 amino acids. Germline V gives CDR1 SNHLY, CDR2 FYNNEI. CDR3 loop: CASSRNQGSNQPQHF. CDR3 bases: TGTGCCAGCAGCAGAAACCAGGGGAGCAATCAGCCCCAGCATTTT.

The chain uses TRBV2 and TRBJ1-5; 7 nucleotides agree with TRBD1. V was pared by 2 bases and J by 0 bases, with 16 bases of the junction left unmatched. The CDR3 is made up of 20 amino acids. Germline V gene lookup returns CDR1 SNHLY and CDR2 FYNNEI. The CDR3 sequence: CASSESPQNRGAYSNQPQHF. The CDR3 nucleotides read TGTGCCAGCAGTGAATCTCCACAAAACAGGGGCGCTTATAGCAATCAGCCCCAGCATTTT. Complete variable domain (other parts from reference TRBV2 and TRBJ1-5): EPEVTQTPSHQVTQMGQEVILRCVPISNHLYFYWYRQILGQKVEFLVSFYNNEISEKSEIFDDQFSVERPDGSNFTLKIRSTKLEDSAMYFCASSESPQNRGAYSNQPQHFGDGTRLSIL.